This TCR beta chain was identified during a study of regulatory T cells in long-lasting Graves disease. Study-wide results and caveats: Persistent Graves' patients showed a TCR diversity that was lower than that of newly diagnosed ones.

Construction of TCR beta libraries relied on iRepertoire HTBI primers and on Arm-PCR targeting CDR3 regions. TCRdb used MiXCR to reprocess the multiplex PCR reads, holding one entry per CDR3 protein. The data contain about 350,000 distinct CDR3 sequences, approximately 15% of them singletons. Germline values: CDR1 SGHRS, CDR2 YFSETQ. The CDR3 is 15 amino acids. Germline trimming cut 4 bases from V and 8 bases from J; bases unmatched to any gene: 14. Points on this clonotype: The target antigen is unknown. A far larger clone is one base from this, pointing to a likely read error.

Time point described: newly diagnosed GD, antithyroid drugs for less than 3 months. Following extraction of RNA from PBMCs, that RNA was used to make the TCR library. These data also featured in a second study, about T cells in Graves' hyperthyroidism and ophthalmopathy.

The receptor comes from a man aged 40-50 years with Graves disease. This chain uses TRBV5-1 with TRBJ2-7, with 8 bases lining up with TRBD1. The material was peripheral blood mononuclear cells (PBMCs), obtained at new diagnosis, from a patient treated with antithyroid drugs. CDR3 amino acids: CASSQDMGPGGQQYF. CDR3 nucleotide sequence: TGCGCCAGCAGCCAAGATATGGGGCCAGGGGGCCAGCAGTACTTC.